These 31 T cell receptor beta chains came from one sample sequenced in a study of cytomegalovirus exposure and HLA in healthy donors. The PCR contained 60 Vbeta and 13 Jbeta primers. Assay: immunoSEQ multiplex PCR; the TCRdb copy retains only in-frame clones and omits some. Of tens of thousands of clones listed, approximately 81% are singletons. Material: PBMCs. These receptors were taken from a girl aged 2 to 9 in good health and CMV-seropositive.

CDR3 bases: TGTGCCAGCAGTGAGGAGGGTAGCAATCAGCCCCAGCATTTT. Translated: CASSEEGSNQPQHF. The rearrangement links TRBV25-1 to TRBJ1-5, with D uncertain. The CDR3 is made up of 14 amino acids. Germline assignment: CDR1 MGHDK and CDR2 SYGVNS. Trimming shortened V by 3 bases and J by 0 bases, and 6 bases separated the two germline ends.

The V gene is TRBV4-1, the J gene TRBJ2-5; 10 bases fit TRBD1. The CDR3 covers 16 residues. Germline CDR1 is MGHRA and CDR2 is YSYEKL. With V trimmed by 1 base and J by 4 bases, 6 bases remained unmatched. The CDR3 here is CASSQGTGGLGETQYF. The CDR3 nucleotides read TGCGCCAGCAGCCAAGGGACAGGGGGTTTGGGAGAGACCCAGTACTTC.

The rearrangement uses TRBV25-1 and TRBJ2-1; D might be TRBD2 (5 bases). With 4 bases removed from V and 7 bases from J, the gap between germline ends came to 5 bases. Germline V gene lookup returns CDR1 MGHDK and CDR2 SYGVNS. This CDR3 is 11 amino acids long. The chain's CDR3 is CASSGGNEQFF. DNA of the CDR3: TGTGCCAGCAGTGGAGGGAATGAGCAGTTCTTC.

The rearrangement joins TRBV29-1 to TRBJ1-1; TRBD1 agrees at 8 bases. CDR1 is SQVTM and CDR2 is ANQGSEA in the germline V gene. V was clipped by 8 bases and J by 6 bases; unmatched bases: 11. The CDR3 is 13 amino acids. The CDR3 here is CSTGQGRGSEAFF. CDR3 DNA sequence: TGCAGCACAGGACAGGGTAGGGGATCTGAAGCTTTCTTT.

There are a few counts of this clone. The V and J genes are TRBV6-6 and TRBJ2-7; D might be TRBD2 (5 bases). The CDR3 extends over 10 amino acids. Germline CDR1 reads MNHNY; CDR2 reads SVGAGI (reference sequence). With 8 bases removed from V and 7 bases from J, the gap between germline ends came to 9 bases. The CDR3 DNA sequence: TGTGCCAGCGTCTCGGGGGAGCAGTACTTC. This gives the protein CASVSGEQYF.

This rearrangement joins TRBV27 to TRBJ2-6; 9 bases match TRBD1. Trimming at V came to 6 bases and at J to 0 bases, leaving 6 bases not matched to a gene. CDR1 MNHEY and CDR2 SMNVEV come from the germline V gene (reference sequence). The CDR3 runs 17 residues. The CDR3 loop is CASRTGGGLSGANVLTF. The CDR3, as DNA: TGTGCCAGCAGGACAGGGGGTGGCCTCTCTGGGGCCAACGTCCTGACTTTC.

In this sample, this clone turned up a few times. V gene TRBV6-6 combines with J gene TRBJ2-4; D not resolved. The CDR3 is 11 amino acids. Germline CDR1 reads MNHNY; CDR2 reads SVGAGI (reference sequence). Trimming took 8 bases from V and 15 from J, leaving 17 bases between them. For the CDR3, the DNA is TGTGCCAGCTCTACTCTGGGCAAGCCGTACTTC. This gives the protein CASSTLGKPYF.

The J gene is TRBJ2-7, the V gene TRBV5-5, with D perhaps TRBD2 (7 bases). V gave up 4 bases and J gave up 4 bases, with 18 bases separating them. CDR1 is SGHKS, CDR2 YYEKEE, per germline (reference sequence). This CDR3 spans 15 amino acids. The chain's CDR3 is CASSHPGGQTYEQYF. CDR3 coding DNA: TGTGCCAGCAGCCACCCCGGGGGGCAGACTTACGAGCAGTACTTC.

This chain uses TRBV6-5 with TRBJ2-7; TRBD1 matches 9 bases. The CDR3 spans 15 residues. The germline gives CDR1 MNHEY, CDR2 SVGAGI. The V gene end was trimmed by 4 bases and the J gene end by 5 bases; junction bases not matched to a gene: 9. This CDR3 reads CASSLRGTGINEQYF. CDR3 sequence (DNA): TGTGCCAGCAGTTTGAGGGGGACAGGGATCAACGAGCAGTACTTC.

The chain combines TRBV29-1 with TRBJ2-3; 8 nucleotides match TRBD1. Looked up from germline, CDR1 is SQVTM and CDR2 is ANQGSEA. The CDR3 loop spans 15 amino acids. The V and J ends lost 2 bases and 4 bases, in that order; junction bases with no gene match: 8. In DNA form, the CDR3 reads TGCAGCGTTGAACAAGACAGGGGTCGCTCAGATACGCAGTATTTT. Its translation is CSVEQDRGRSDTQYF.

This chain links TRBV13 with TRBJ1-1, with 12 bases aligning to TRBD1. Losses at the gene ends were 4 bases for V and 4 bases for J; bases not matched to a gene: 4. The CDR3 totals 15 residues. CDR1 and CDR2 (germline): PRHDT, FYEKMQ (reference sequence). CDR3 loop: CASSSGTGGGTEAFF. DNA for the CDR3: TGTGCCAGCAGCTCCGGGACAGGGGGCGGCACTGAAGCTTTCTTT.

This sequence joins TRBV19 and TRBJ1-2; no clear D. The V gene's germline CDR1 is LNHDA and CDR2 SQIVND (reference sequence). The CDR3 extends over 12 amino acids. Trimming left V 7 bases short and J 2 bases short, with 8 bases between. Here the CDR3 DNA reads TGTGCCAGTAAGACACCAAACTATGGCTACACCTTC. It is translated as CASKTPNYGYTF.

The chain employs TRBV19 and TRBJ1-5; unclear D gene. The CDR3 has 15 residues. Germline V gene sequence: CDR1 LNHDA, CDR2 SQIVND (reference sequence). V lost 1 base and J 12 bases, leaving 19 bases between the germline ends. The CDR3 reads CASSIGYSEGRLQHF. In DNA form, the CDR3 reads TGTGCCAGTAGTATAGGGTATTCGGAGGGCCGGCTCCAGCATTTT.

This clone has only one observation. The chain recombines TRBV7-6 with TRBJ2-2; TRBD1 matches at 8 bases. The CDR3 covers 13 residues. CDR1 is SGHVS and CDR2 is FNYEAQ in the germline V gene. Unmatched junction bases numbered 4, after V lost 5 bases and J lost 8 bases. Here the CDR3 reads CASSPTGAGELFF. The CDR3 bases are TGTGCCAGCAGCCCGACAGGGGCAGGGGAGCTGTTTTTT. The variable domain in full, with the rest retrieved from reference TRBV7-6 and TRBJ2-2, is GAGVSQSPRYKVTKRGQDVALRCDPISGHVSLYWYRQALGQGPEFLTYFNYEAQQDKSGLPNDRFSAERPEGSISTLTIQRTEQRDSAMYRCASSPTGAGELFFGEGSRLTVL.

The CDR3 here is CASSLEAGNTEAFF. The CDR3 coding sequence is TGCGCCAGCAGCTTGGAGGCAGGGAACACTGAAGCTTTCTTT. V gene TRBV5-1 combines with J gene TRBJ1-1; the D is unclear. Trimming stripped 0 bases from V and 1 base from J, with 7 bases between. CDR3 length: 14 amino acids. Per the germline V gene, CDR1 is SGHRS and CDR2 is YFSETQ. The full variable domain, with the rest looked up from reference TRBV5-1 and TRBJ1-1, is KAGVTQTPRYLIKTRGQQVTLSCSPISGHRSVSWYQQTPGQGLQFLFEYFSETQRNKGNFPGRFSGRQFSNSRSEMNVSTLELGDSALYLCASSLEAGNTEAFFGQGTRLTVV.

CDR3 region: CSVEGRQMNTEAFF. CDR3 coding DNA: TGCAGCGTTGAGGGCAGACAGATGAACACTGAAGCTTTCTTT. The chain recombines TRBV29-1 with TRBJ1-1; possible D gene TRBD1, 5 bases. CDR1 SQVTM and CDR2 ANQGSEA come from the germline V gene. Trimming removed 3 bases from V and 0 bases from J, with 11 bases in between. CDR3 length: 14 residues. Filled out from reference TRBV29-1 and TRBJ1-1, the complete variable domain reads SAVISQKPSRDICQRGTSLTIQCQVDSQVTMMFWYRQQPGQSLTLIATANQGSEATYESGFVIDKFPISRPNLTFSTLTVSNMSPEDSSIYLCSVEGRQMNTEAFFGQGTRLTVV.

V usage is TRBV7-2 and J usage is TRBJ1-5; no clear D gene. The CDR3 totals 15 residues. Germline V gene sequence: CDR1 SGHTA, CDR2 FQGNSA. The V gene lost 7 bases and the J gene lost 0 bases, with 13 bases spanning the gap. The CDR3 spells CASNLGPYSNQPQHF. For the CDR3, the DNA is TGTGCCAGCAATCTGGGCCCTTATAGCAATCAGCCCCAGCATTTT.

The genes are TRBV30 and TRBJ1-4; 9 bases map to TRBD1. This CDR3 contains 14 residues. Per germline, CDR1 GTSNPN and CDR2 SVGIG (reference sequence). Losses at the gene ends were 7 bases for V and 7 bases for J; bases not matched to a gene: 10. CDR3 DNA: TGTGCCTCGGCCAACAGGGGGCGATTTGAAAAACTGTTTTTT. Amino acid sequence: CASANRGRFEKLFF.

The CDR3 coding sequence is TGTGCCAGCAGCTCCGGACAGGGCAACTATGGCTACACCTTC. Translation gives CASSSGQGNYGYTF. V and J are TRBV6-4 and TRBJ1-2; 8 nucleotides align to TRBD1. The CDR3 runs 14 residues. Germline V lookup: CDR1 MRHNA, CDR2 SNTAGT. V shed 6 bases, J shed 2 bases, and the junction held 5 bases outside the gene matches.

The gene calls are TRBV27 and TRBJ1-2; TRBD1 matches at 12 bases. There are 13 residues in the CDR3. J lost 11 bases, V lost 5 bases, and 6 bases had no gene match. The germline V gene has CDR1 MNHEY and CDR2 SMNVEV (reference sequence). In DNA, the CDR3 is TGTGCCAGCAGTGCTGGGACAGGGGGCTCTTACACCTTC. It codes for CASSAGTGGSYTF.

This rearrangement joins TRBV11-3 to TRBJ1-1; a possible D gene is TRBD1 (5 bases). CDR1 is SGHNT and CDR2 is YENEEA in the germline V gene. The CDR3 contains 13 residues. V was pared by 7 bases and J by 4 bases, with 13 bases between. CDR3 sequence: CASTGGGSTEAFF. DNA for the CDR3: TGTGCCAGCACCGGGGGGGGGAGCACTGAAGCTTTCTTT.

This clone has only a few counts. This sequence joins TRBV5-6 and TRBJ1-1; D gene uncertain. This CDR3 has 13 residues. Trimming removed 4 bases from V and 5 bases from J, with 12 bases in between. Germline V gene lookup returns CDR1 SGHDT and CDR2 YYEEEE. The DNA for the CDR3 is TGTGCCAGCAGCCATCTGGCGGGTACTGAAGCTTTCTTT. Translating gives CASSHLAGTEAFF. The full variable domain, rest sourced from reference TRBV5-6 and TRBJ1-1, is DAGVTQSPTHLIKTRGQQVTLRCSPKSGHDTVSWYQQALGQGPQFIFQYYEEEERQRGNFPDRFSGHQFPNYSSELNVNALLLGDSALYLCASSHLAGTEAFFGQGTRLTVV.

V and J are TRBV7-9 and TRBJ2-2; possible D gene TRBD2, 5 bases. V shed 5 bases and J shed 3 bases, with 16 bases lying between them. The CDR3 extends over 16 amino acids. Germline assignment: CDR1 SEHNR and CDR2 FQNEAQ (reference sequence). The CDR3 region is CASSPQQFSDTGELFF. CDR3 in DNA: TGTGCCAGCAGCCCCCAACAATTTAGCGACACCGGGGAGCTGTTTTTT.

The chain carries TRBV6-4 and TRBJ2-1; 13 bases line up with TRBD2. The junction had 7 bases not matched to a gene; V was cut back by 1 base and J by 7 bases. This CDR3 is built from 17 residues. Germline V gene data show CDR1 as MRHNA and CDR2 as SNTAGT. CDR3 coding DNA: TGTGCCAGCAGTGACTGGACTAGCGGGAGAACGCTGAATGAGCAGTTCTTC. The encoded protein is CASSDWTSGRTLNEQFF.

The rearrangement links TRBV10-3 to TRBJ1-4; D gene unclear. CDR1 ENHRY and CDR2 SYGVKD come from the germline V gene. Trimming stripped 7 bases from V and 5 bases from J, with 11 bases between. CDR3 length equals 13 residues. The CDR3 is CAITRALNEKLFF. The CDR3 bases are TGTGCCATCACGAGGGCCTTAAATGAAAAACTGTTTTTT.

CDR3 DNA sequence: TGTGCCAGCAGCTTCTTTGTGAAGACATACACCGGGGAGCTGTTTTTT. Translation: CASSFFVKTYTGELFF. The genes are TRBV11-2 and TRBJ2-2; D remains ambiguous. V lost 3 bases to trimming and J lost 3 bases, with 14 bases between them. This CDR3 comprises 16 residues. The germline gives CDR1 SGHAT, CDR2 FQNNGV.

The chain combines TRBV30 with TRBJ1-1; D remains unclear. V was cut by 2 bases and J by 1 base, with 17 bases left in between. Germline V CDR1 and CDR2: GTSNPN, SVGIG (reference sequence). This CDR3 is 16 amino acids long. This CDR3 reads CAWSLLYGGRNTEAFF. In DNA, the CDR3 is TGTGCCTGGAGTCTCCTTTACGGAGGGAGGAACACTGAAGCTTTCTTT.

The genes are TRBV6-5 and TRBJ2-5, with unresolved D. There are 13 residues in the CDR3. The ends were cut back, 6 bases at V and 3 bases at J, with 11 bases in the middle. Germline V gene lookup returns CDR1 MNHEY and CDR2 SVGAGI. CDR3 sequence reads: CASRVGGKETQYF. In DNA form, the CDR3 reads TGTGCCAGCAGGGTCGGTGGTAAAGAGACCCAGTACTTC.

The chain joins TRBV10-3 to TRBJ2-7, with 7 bases aligning to TRBD2. This CDR3 has 13 residues. The germline CDR1 and CDR2 sequences are ENHRY and SYGVKD. V trimming: 0 bases; J trimming: 6 bases; junction bases outside the gene matches: 2. The chain's CDR3 is CAISESTGGEQYF. CDR3 nucleotide sequence: TGTGCCATCAGTGAGTCGACGGGAGGCGAGCAGTACTTC.

V and J are TRBV23-1 and TRBJ2-7; TRBD2 matches 10 bases. TRBV23-1 is flagged as an ORF with uncertain function. V was clipped by 4 bases and J by 5 bases; unmatched bases: 11. CDR3 length: 16 residues. The CDR3 spells CASSPSPSGSLDEQYF. DNA for the CDR3: TGCGCCAGCAGTCCTTCCCCTAGCGGGAGTTTGGACGAGCAGTACTTC.

This clone appeared a single time. The V gene is TRBV4-1, the J gene TRBJ2-1, with TRBD2 matching over 10 bases. Trimming at V came to 4 bases and at J to 10 bases, leaving 16 bases not matched to a gene. This CDR3 has 17 amino acids. Germline CDR1 MGHRA, CDR2 YSYEKL. The CDR3 here is CASSPATSGRALREQFF. The CDR3 nucleotides are TGCGCCAGCAGCCCGGCGACAAGCGGGAGGGCCCTTAGGGAGCAGTTCTTC.